The 31 T cell receptor beta chains below were found in one sample sequenced in a study of graft-versus-host responses after intestinal transplantation. Clones were sequenced by immunoSEQ multiplex PCR, and TCRdb holds only the in-frame ones, with some missing. The repertoire holds 98,000 or so clones, around 88% seen once, with under 1.5% in the top ten. The material was PBMCs, obtained 255 days after intestinal transplant. The origin of the receptors is a human patient who received an intestinal transplant, so some T cells may come from the graft donor.

This chain links TRBV7-2 with TRBJ2-1; the match to TRBD2 covers 11 bases. CDR1 SGHTA and CDR2 FQGNSA come from the germline V gene. This CDR3 is 15 amino acids long. V shed 5 bases, J shed 4 bases, and the junction held 4 bases outside the gene matches. The CDR3 sequence: CASSRWTSGYNEQFF. CDR3 DNA sequence: TGTGCCAGCAGCAGGTGGACTAGCGGGTACAATGAGCAGTTCTTC.

The chain uses TRBV5-1 and TRBJ2-7; no reliable D call. Germline-derived CDR1 and CDR2 are SGHRS and YFSETQ. This CDR3 is 15 amino acids long. Between the trimmed V and J ends, which lost 0 bases and 5 bases, there was a span of 15 bases. The chain's CDR3 is CASSLERIPNHEQYF. The CDR3 bases are TGCGCCAGCAGCTTGGAGAGGATCCCCAACCACGAGCAGTACTTC. The full variable domain, rest sourced from reference TRBV5-1 and TRBJ2-7, is KAGVTQTPRYLIKTRGQQVTLSCSPISGHRSVSWYQQTPGQGLQFLFEYFSETQRNKGNFPGRFSGRQFSNSRSEMNVSTLELGDSALYLCASSLERIPNHEQYFGPGTRLTVT.

The CDR3 DNA sequence: TGTGCCAGTAATCCGGGACTACGAAACACCGGGGAGCTGTTTTTT. Its translation is CASNPGLRNTGELFF. The chain combines TRBV19 with TRBJ2-2; TRBD2 matches at 7 bases. The CDR3 extends over 15 amino acids. Germline CDR1 and CDR2: LNHDA and SQIVND (reference sequence). V was clipped by 7 bases and J by 2 bases; unmatched bases: 7.

The rearrangement links TRBV7-9 to TRBJ1-1; D possibly corresponds to TRBD1 (5 bases). The CDR3 contains 13 residues. Germline V gene data show CDR1 as SEHNR and CDR2 as FQNEAQ (reference sequence). V lost 3 bases and J 1 base, leaving 6 bases between the germline ends. This CDR3 is CASSFGANTEAFF. The CDR3 DNA follows: TGTGCCAGCAGCTTTGGGGCGAACACTGAAGCTTTCTTT.

This chain joins TRBV19 and TRBJ1-5, with unresolved D. CDR1 is LNHDA, CDR2 SQIVND, per germline (reference sequence). The CDR3 has 15 residues. V dropped 3 bases and J dropped 5 bases, with 14 bases sitting between them. CDR3 loop: CASSIGRGMDQPQHF. The CDR3 DNA reads TGTGCCAGTAGTATTGGCCGGGGAATGGATCAGCCCCAGCATTTT.

The chain has TRBV28 and TRBJ2-5; no firm D call. V lost 1 base, J lost 1 base, and 7 bases lay in between. The CDR3 spans 14 residues. In germline, CDR1 is MDHEN, CDR2 SYDVKM. The CDR3 nucleotides are TGTGCCAGCAGTTTATATGGCGGCCAAGAGACCCAGTACTTC. This encodes CASSLYGGQETQYF.

This clone occurred a few times. This is likely a read error, given that the CDR3 carries no conserved phenylalanine or tryptophan at its end. The limits of the CDR3 on the DNA are not certain, so only TCRdb's listed CDR3 is given. J is TRBJ1-1 and V is TRBV5-5. The CDR3 is 10 residues long, counting both termini. CDR1 and CDR2 (germline): SGHKS, YYEKEE (reference sequence). This CDR3 reads CASSGAGALA.

V gene TRBV27 combines with J gene TRBJ2-7, with 9 bases fitting TRBD1. Trimming removed 6 bases from V and 7 bases from J; junction bases left unmatched: 13. This CDR3 is 15 amino acids long. Per germline, CDR1 MNHEY and CDR2 SMNVEV (reference sequence). The CDR3 bases are TGTGCCAGCAGGGGAATCGGGGGGACAGGGCTAGAGCAGTACGTC. It is translated as CASRGIGGTGLEQYV.

J is TRBJ2-7 and V is TRBV7-2; TRBD1 matches 8 bases. Germline V gives CDR1 SGHTA, CDR2 FQGNSA. Trimming took 7 bases from V and 4 from J; bases not matched to a gene: 6. There are 13 residues in the CDR3. CDR3 protein: CASTRDRRYEQYF. The CDR3 coding sequence is TGTGCCAGCACCCGGGACAGGAGGTACGAGCAGTACTTC.

The rearrangement uses TRBV7-2 and TRBJ1-6, with 8 bases aligning to TRBD1. This CDR3 comprises 18 residues. V was pared by 5 bases and J by 7 bases, with 16 bases of the junction left unmatched. CDR1 SGHTA and CDR2 FQGNSA come from the germline V gene. CDR3 in DNA: TGTGCCAGCAGCGTAAGCATGGGACAGGACCTTCTCAATTCACCCCTCCACTTT. Translation: CASSVSMGQDLLNSPLHF.

The chain employs TRBV9 and TRBJ1-1, with TRBD1 identical over 8 bases. From germline, CDR1 is SGDLS and CDR2 YYNGEE. The CDR3 has 16 amino acids. Trimming removed 0 bases from V and 1 base from J; junction bases left unmatched: 5. DNA for the CDR3: TGTGCCAGCAGCGTAGCTACGGGGACAGGGAACACTGAAGCTTTCTTT. This codes for CASSVATGTGNTEAFF.

The chain is built from TRBV6-5 and TRBJ1-4, with D perhaps TRBD1 (5 bases). Trimming left V 6 bases short and J 5 bases short, with 13 bases between. The germline V gene encodes CDR1 MNHEY and CDR2 SVGAGI. The CDR3 covers 14 residues. Written as DNA, the CDR3 is TGTGCCAGCAGGTCGGGACGGAGAAATGAAAAACTGTTTTTT. This sequence encodes CASRSGRRNEKLFF.

The gene calls are TRBV14 and TRBJ2-3; 8 bases line up with TRBD2. The CDR3 has 13 residues. Germline assignment: CDR1 SGHDN and CDR2 FVKESK. J lost 5 bases, V lost 4 bases, and 2 bases had no gene match. CDR3 DNA: TGTGCCAGCAGCCCGGGACTAGGAGATACGCAGTATTTT. Its translation is CASSPGLGDTQYF.

The chain carries TRBV9 and TRBJ2-2, with D perhaps matching TRBD1 or TRBD2 (5 bases each). The V end lost 3 bases, the J end lost 3 bases, and 9 bases lay between the germline ends. The CDR3 runs 14 residues. Germline values: CDR1 SGDLS, CDR2 YYNGEE. CDR3 in DNA: TGTGCCAGCAGCGAGCTGGGGGACACCGGGGAGCTGTTTTTT. It translates to CASSELGDTGELFF.

The chain recombines TRBV7-6 with TRBJ1-1; D perhaps matches TRBD1 (6 bases). The germline V gene has CDR1 SGHVS and CDR2 FNYEAQ. The CDR3 runs to 14 residues. The V gene lost 1 base and the J gene lost 3 bases, with 9 bases spanning the gap. CDR3 sequence (DNA): TGTGCCAGCAGCTTAGAAGGGGGTGACACTGAAGCTTTCTTT. Amino acids: CASSLEGGDTEAFF.

This clone was picked up a small number of times. The chain uses TRBV19 and TRBJ1-2; tentatively, D is TRBD1 (6 bases). CDR3 length equals 14 residues. Germline lookup yields CDR1 LNHDA and CDR2 SQIVND (reference sequence). V lost 5 bases, J lost 4 bases, and 14 bases lay in between. The CDR3 region has the DNA TGTGCCAGTAGTGGGATGGACAGCCTCTATGGCTACACCTTC. Amino acid sequence: CASSGMDSLYGYTF.

V usage is TRBV10-3 and J usage is TRBJ1-3; TRBD1 aligns across 8 bases. The CDR3 is 18 amino acids. Looked up from germline, CDR1 is ENHRY and CDR2 is SYGVKD. J gave up 2 bases and V 11 bases, and 20 bases lay outside the gene matches. The CDR3 spells CASTSGVGQGSPGNTIYF. In DNA, the CDR3 is TGTGCCTCTACGAGTGGGGTCGGACAGGGAAGTCCTGGAAACACCATATATTTT.

The chain couples TRBV29-1 to TRBJ2-1; D is ambiguous. Germline V CDR1 and CDR2: SQVTM, ANQGSEA. This CDR3 has 12 amino acids. The V end was cut by 8 bases, the J end by 0 bases, with 8 bases between. The CDR3: CSLTFSYNEQFF. The DNA of the CDR3 is TGCAGCCTAACTTTCTCCTACAATGAGCAGTTCTTC.

The chain has TRBV6-1 and TRBJ1-1, with 7 bases matching TRBD1. This CDR3 region has 14 residues. CDR1 and CDR2 (germline): MNHNS, SASEGT. Trimming removed 5 bases from V and 2 bases from J; junction bases left unmatched: 5. DNA of the CDR3: TGTGCCAGCAGTTCACGACAGGGAAACACTGAAGCTTTCTTT. Amino acids: CASSSRQGNTEAFF.

The V call is TRBV7-2, the J call TRBJ1-6, with TRBD1 identical over 7 bases. V trimming: 0 bases; J trimming: 0 bases; junction bases outside the gene matches: 8. The CDR3 sequence is 19 residues long. The germline V gene encodes CDR1 SGHTA and CDR2 FQGNSA. CDR3 amino acids: CASSLARYRGSSYNSPLHF. CDR3 coding DNA: TGTGCCAGCAGCTTAGCGCGGTACAGGGGAAGCTCCTATAATTCACCCCTCCACTTT. Drawing the rest from reference TRBV7-2 and TRBJ1-6, the complete variable domain is GAGVSQSPSNKVTEKGKDVELRCDPISGHTALYWYRQSLGQGLEFLIYFQGNSAPDKSGLPSDRFSAERTGGSVSTLTIQRTQQEDSAVYLCASSLARYRGSSYNSPLHFGNGTRLTVT.

The chain couples TRBV14 to TRBJ2-4; TRBD1 is a possible D gene (5 bases). CDR1 is SGHDN, CDR2 FVKESK, per germline. CDR3 size: 14 residues. The germline V and J ends were trimmed by 1 base and 6 bases, with 10 bases remaining between them. In nucleotides, the CDR3 is TGTGCCAGCAGCCAAGCAGGGATGGGAAACATTCAGTACTTC. Amino acid sequence: CASSQAGMGNIQYF.

The CDR3 sequence: CASSVLAGAYEQYF. The CDR3 bases are TGTGCCAGCAGTGTTCTAGCGGGGGCCTACGAGCAGTACTTC. The J gene is TRBJ2-7, the V gene TRBV7-9; 10 positions agree with TRBD2. The germline V gene has CDR1 SEHNR and CDR2 FQNEAQ (reference sequence). The trim removed 6 bases at V and 2 bases at J, leaving 4 bases unmatched. This CDR3 spans 14 amino acids.

This clone was observed a single time. V is TRBV27 and J is TRBJ2-7, with TRBD2 matching over 12 bases. The ends lost 6 bases at V and 2 bases at J; junction bases unmatched: 2. Germline V gene data show CDR1 as MNHEY and CDR2 as SMNVEV (reference sequence). This CDR3 has 14 amino acids. DNA for the CDR3: TGTGCCAGCAGCAGACTAGCGGGGGCCTACGAGCAGTACTTC. The encoded protein is CASSRLAGAYEQYF.

The chain recombines TRBV6-5 with TRBJ1-6, with D possibly being TRBD1 (5 bases). CDR3 length: 15 residues. V was trimmed by 4 bases and J by 5 bases, leaving 12 bases between them. Per the germline V gene, CDR1 is MNHEY and CDR2 is SVGAGI. CDR3 region: CASSSSGTDNSPLHF. CDR3 nucleotide sequence: TGTGCCAGCAGTTCATCCGGGACGGATAATTCACCCCTCCACTTT.

The chain combines TRBV29-1 with TRBJ2-1; D is possibly TRBD2 (5 bases). Germline V CDR1 and CDR2: SQVTM, ANQGSEA. This CDR3 region has 13 residues. Deletions cut 5 bases from V and 5 bases from J, with 13 bases between. The CDR3: CSVTSTRNNEQFF. The CDR3 region has the DNA TGCAGCGTTACTAGTACCAGGAACAATGAGCAGTTCTTC.

The CDR3, as DNA: TGTGCCGTCAGTGACGCGGGTCAAGGGGCCGGGGAGCTGTTTTTT. This codes for CAVSDAGQGAGELFF. The V gene is TRBV19, the J gene TRBJ2-2; the D call may be TRBD1 or TRBD2 (5 bases each). Trimming took 11 bases from V and 6 from J, leaving 22 bases between them. CDR1 is LNHDA and CDR2 is SQIVND in the germline V gene (reference sequence). The CDR3 totals 15 residues. Drawing the rest from reference TRBV19 and TRBJ2-2, the complete variable domain is DGGITQSPKYLFRKEGQNVTLSCEQNLNHDAMYWYRQDPGQGLRLIYYSQIVNDFQKGDIAEGYSVSREKKESFPLTVTSAQKNPTAFYLCAVSDAGQGAGELFFGEGSRLTVL.

V and J are TRBV4-1 and TRBJ2-3; 7 bases agree with TRBD2. The CDR3 is made up of 16 amino acids. The trim removed 3 bases at V and 0 bases at J, leaving 6 bases unmatched. In germline, CDR1 is MGHRA, CDR2 YSYEKL. The CDR3 DNA sequence: TGCGCCAGCAGCCACATTGGGAGGGGAAGCACAGATACGCAGTATTTT. Its protein product is CASSHIGRGSTDTQYF.

The J gene is TRBJ1-2, the V gene TRBV4-1; a possible D gene is TRBD1 (6 bases). The CDR3 loop spans 14 amino acids. Trimming pared 4 bases from V and 0 bases from J, leaving 9 bases between. In germline, CDR1 is MGHRA, CDR2 YSYEKL. CDR3: CASSLQGANYGYTF. The CDR3 nucleotides read TGCGCCAGCAGCCTACAGGGAGCTAACTATGGCTACACCTTC.

The chain recombines TRBV27 with TRBJ2-7; D assignment may be TRBD1 or TRBD2 (5 bases each). The CDR3 has 14 amino acids. V shed 3 bases and J shed 2 bases, with 11 bases lying between them. CDR1 and CDR2 from the germline V gene are MNHEY and SMNVEV (reference sequence). CDR3 DNA: TGTGCCAGCAGTTTGTACGGGACGACCTACGAGCAGTACTTC. Amino acid sequence: CASSLYGTTYEQYF.

The gene calls are TRBV6-1 and TRBJ1-2; possibly TRBD1 for D (5 bases). There are 14 residues in the CDR3. Trimming took 6 bases from V and 3 from J, leaving 14 bases between them. In germline, CDR1 is MNHNS, CDR2 SASEGT. CDR3 DNA sequence: TGTGCCAGCAGGGGACGGGTCCTGTACTATGGCTACACCTTC. Its translation: CASRGRVLYYGYTF.

This chain connects TRBV5-1 to TRBJ2-6; D gene ambiguous. V was pared by 3 bases and J by 0 bases, with 19 bases between. CDR3 length: 19 amino acids. Germline V lookup: CDR1 SGHRS, CDR2 YFSETQ. The CDR3 is CASSSAPRSAVSGANVLTF. The CDR3 DNA follows: TGCGCCAGCAGCTCGGCTCCCCGCAGTGCCGTCTCTGGGGCCAACGTCCTGACTTTC.